This entry features one T cell receptor (beta chain) sequence. The data originate from a study of CD8 T cells in Susac syndrome. Random hexamers were used to reverse transcribe the RNA input (about 0.45 to 1 ug). By means of immunoSEQ multiplex PCR, TCR beta CDR3 spanning 54 Vbeta and 13 Jbeta underwent amplification. Each CDR3 protein is one row after TCRdb ran MiXCR on the immunoSEQ multiplex PCR reads. The top ten hold under 0.15% of the sample, which has hundreds of thousands of distinct CDR3 sequences, about 85% seen once. Control patients had untreated stable or active relapsing-remitting multiple sclerosis by revised McDonald criteria. TEMRA cells were FACS-enriched, unlike CD8+ and CD4+ T cells, which were negatively isolated. The CDR3 has 19 residues. Trimming took off 0 bases at V and 6 bases at J, with 27 bases between the two ends. CDR1 is MNHEY and CDR2 is SVGEGT in the germline V gene.

Sequenced sample: CD8+ T cells from PBMCs. This receptor was taken from a human donor with multiple sclerosis. The chain combines TRBV6-2 or TRBV6-3 with TRBJ2-7, with D possibly matching TRBD2 (6 bases). The CDR3 reads CASSYSISTIGAVGGEQYF. The CDR3 DNA reads as TGTGCCAGCAGTTACTCGATATCGACTATCGGGGCCGTGGGGGGCGAGCAGTACTTC.